This is a list of T cell receptor beta chains from one sample in a study of T-cell reconstitution after alpha-beta-depleted transplantation in children. TCRdb fed the PCR reads into MiXCR, producing one record per CDR3 protein. The sample consists of a few hundred thousand distinct CDR3 sequences, more than 9% of them appearing once. The specimen was peripheral blood, collected 180 days after TCRalphabeta/CD19-depleted stem cell transplant. The receptors were gathered from a male patient between 2 and 15 years old who had a stem cell transplant for chronic granulomatous disease, so the T cells may come from the graft donor. The conserved cysteine and the conserved F or W are not part of the CDR3 here. Fields, in order: clone size, J gene, V gene, CDR3 protein. Size is stated for part of the rows, as once, few or many counts, or as a class when the clone is expanded.

many	TRBJ2-7	TRBV6-1	ASNPLAGVYEQY
many	TRBJ2-3	TRBV7-3	ASSFRGDSITDTQY
many	TRBJ1-6	TRBV7-2	ASSLGSYNSPLH
many	TRBJ2-1	TRBV19	ASSIALWRAYEQF
many	TRBJ2-4	TRBV25-1	ASSVSGTGGSWNIQY
many	TRBJ2-1	TRBV7-3	ASSLGLWDEQF
many	TRBJ2-1	TRBV10-1	ASSGKAYNEQF
many	TRBJ2-1	TRBV24-1	ATSEGGGAGGPFYNEQF
few	TRBJ1-1	TRBV27	ASSSGPPASTEAF
many	TRBJ1-5	TRBV28	ASTLRDLKPQH
many	TRBJ1-2	TRBV12-3/TRBV12-4	ASSFGQEVHYT
many	TRBJ1-2	TRBV29-1	SVVMEGQGRNYGYT
many	TRBJ2-7	TRBV4-3	ASSQSWTSGLPYEQY
many	TRBJ2-7	TRBV5-1	ASTSGSYEQY
many	TRBJ2-7	TRBV29-1	SVEEVGGPIGEQY
many	TRBJ2-1	TRBV7-2	ASSLVRGPSYNEQF
many	TRBJ1-5	TRBV12-3/TRBV12-4	ASSLGGVNQPQH
many	TRBJ1-2	TRBV5-6	ASSSDRGYGYT
many	TRBJ2-5	TRBV7-9	ASSFLRTSGYQETQY
many	TRBJ2-1	TRBV29-1	SARGTSDYNEQF
few	TRBJ2-1	TRBV30	AWTEGQGDYNEQF
many	TRBJ2-2	TRBV7-9	ASSQSRDTGELF
many	TRBJ2-5	TRBV7-6	ASSLIRVAGGIGETQY
NA	TRBJ2-7	TRBV30	AWSVTGGSRYEQY
NA	TRBJ1-2	TRBV3-1	ASSQDVFRNYGYT
many	TRBJ2-5	TRBV11-2	ASSWDLRETQY
many	TRBJ1-5	TRBV6-2/TRBV6-3	ASSTDHYQPQH
many	TRBJ1-5	TRBV5-5	ASSIGNAGSLGQPQH
many	TRBJ1-6	TRBV12-3/TRBV12-4	ASSTHWGPSPLH
NA	TRBJ1-5	TRBV20-1	SARPVNQPQH
many	TRBJ2-1	TRBV28	ASSLSRFNEQF
few	TRBJ2-7	TRBV10-3	AINPGSAEQY
many	TRBJ2-5	TRBV6-1	ASRLGGMETQY
many	TRBJ1-2	TRBV5-6	ASSLIAERNYGYT
many	TRBJ2-7	TRBV29-1	SVAGTEGEQY
many	TRBJ2-6	TRBV11-2	ASSLMGGGTGANVLT
NA	TRBJ2-2	TRBV14	ASSQDLSTGELF
many	TRBJ2-7	TRBV12-3/TRBV12-4	ASSQGPTYEQY
many	TRBJ2-7	TRBV5-1	ASSFFAPPGQRGHEQY
many	TRBJ2-5	TRBV9	ASSVMATQETQY
many	TRBJ2-1	TRBV27	ASSGLAVGNEQF
many	TRBJ2-5	TRBV28	ASRLAVPSETQY
many	TRBJ2-4	TRBV5-6	ASSPRTVGNIQY
many	TRBJ2-7	TRBV20-1	SANPSGRADYEQY
many	TRBJ2-5	TRBV20-1	SARDNPGILQGTQY
NA	TRBJ2-1	TRBV7-9	ASSVTRGAWNNEQF
few	TRBJ2-2	TRBV14	ASSQEVTANTGELF
many	TRBJ2-3	TRBV5-6	ASSLLSGNPVD